This TCR beta chain was recovered during a study of T cell repertoires in cytomegalovirus infection. Study summary: Public TCR beta signatures marked donors with CMV infection and the matching HLA. Study observations and caveats: In two of eight donors, the top clonotype was HLA-C-restricted CMV-specific.

Only a few counts were recorded for this clonotype. The antigen remains unidentified. In TCRdb, the reads were re-called with MiXCR into one record per CDR3 protein. Here the sample spans about 450,000 distinct CDR3 sequences, 31% being singletons. Material for sequencing was PBMCs. The sequence came from a human donor in good health (CMV status not recorded). Some clones in this sample may be carry-over from other donors' samples.

CDR3 coding DNA: TGCGCCAGTGGGTCTAGCGGGGGGCCTAGCACAGATACGCAGTATTTT. Translating it yields CASGSSGGPSTDTQYF. The chain has TRBV10-2 and TRBJ2-3; 11 positions match TRBD2. Germline assignment: CDR1 WSHSY and CDR2 SAAADI. V was pared by 9 bases and J by 0 bases, with 8 bases of the junction left unmatched. CDR3 length: 16 amino acids.